The clone carrying this T cell receptor (beta chain) was detected ten times or more. Antigen unknown. The data belong to a study of CD8+CD57+ T cells in acquired aplastic anemia. Overall study: In CD4+ cells, healthy donors produced an average of about 11 million reads. Study outcomes and limitations: Fewer than 30 shared CD8+ CDR3s appeared highly expressed within patients' immunodominant clones.

Genomic DNA provided the template from which TCR beta VDJ and CDR3 profiles were obtained. MiXCR was run by TCRdb on the reads, yielding one entry per CDR3 protein. The sample holds about 190,000 distinct CDR3 sequences; approximately 52% are singletons and the top ten take about 16%. The TCR was taken from a human donor in good health, serving as a control. Sequenced input: sorted CD4+, CD8+, or CD8+CD57+ T cells (not recorded which) from PBMCs.

This chain's CDR3 is CASSLRTGTVGYTF. CDR3 nucleotide sequence: TGTGCCAGCAGCTTACGGACAGGGACCGTTGGCTACACCTTC. The chain joins TRBV5-6 to TRBJ1-2, with TRBD1 matching 8 bases. The germline V gene has CDR1 SGHDT and CDR2 YYEEEE. The CDR3 has 14 amino acids. Germline trimming cut 2 bases from V and 7 bases from J; bases unmatched to any gene: 7.